A selection of T cell receptor beta chains follows, all from one sample in a study of blood T cell repertoires in COVID-19. Method: immunoSEQ multiplex PCR; TCRdb's copy keeps in-frame clones and lacks some. Of approximately 390,000 clones detected, around 87% appear once; the ten largest clones hold about 2%. The sequencing sample was made of peripheral blood. The receptors shown here come from a woman aged 55-69 years with COVID-19, enrolled during active disease. The CDR3 runs from the conserved cysteine through the conserved F or W. A D gene is named only where the DNA matches it firmly. Clone size appears in some rows only: once, few, many, or a class for an expanded clone.

clone_size	v_call	j_call	d_call	cdr3_nt	cdr3_aa
NA	TRBV19	TRBJ1-5	NA	TGTGCCAGTAGTATTGGAGGGACCAGGGGCAATCAGCCCCAGCATTTT	CASSIGGTRGNQPQHF
NA	TRBV7-6	TRBJ1-5	TRBD1	TGTGCCAGCAGCCCGGGACAGGGTGTCAATCAGCCCCAGCATTTT	CASSPGQGVNQPQHF
NA	TRBV5-1	TRBJ1-1	NA	TGCGCCAGCAGAATCGTACAGGGAACTGAAGCTTTCTTT	CASRIVQGTEAFF
NA	TRBV5-1	TRBJ1-2	NA	TGCGCCAGCAGCTCCCCGGGACAACGTAACTATGGCTACACCTTC	CASSSPGQRNYGYTF
once	TRBV19	TRBJ1-6	TRBD1	TGTGCCAGTAGTGTAACAGGGGCCTCCGCCTATAATTCACCCCTCCACTTT	CASSVTGASAYNSPLHF
NA	TRBV12-5	TRBJ1-2	TRBD1	TGTGCTAGTGGTTTGACAGGGGGTAGCTATGGCTACACCTTC	CASGLTGGSYGYTF
NA	TRBV25-1	TRBJ1-2	NA	TGTGCCAGCAGTCTCACGGACTCCGCTAACTATGGCTACACCTTC	CASSLTDSANYGYTF
NA	TRBV3-1/TRBV3-2	TRBJ2-7	TRBD1	TGTGCCAGCAGCCGGACAGGGTTGACCTACGAGCAGTACTTC	CASSRTGLTYEQYF
NA	TRBV5-1	TRBJ1-2	NA	TGCGCCAGCAGCTTCGGTGAGAACTATGGCTACACCTTC	CASSFGENYGYTF
NA	TRBV5-1	TRBJ1-2	NA	TGCGCCAGCAGCTCGGGTGGGGGCTACACCTTC	CASSSGGGYTF
NA	TRBV7-9	TRBJ1-6	NA	TGTGCCAGCAGCGGGCCCGGGGGGCCTAATTCACCCCTCCACTTT	CASSGPGGPNSPLHF
NA	TRBV7-3	TRBJ1-1	TRBD1	TGTGCCAGCAGCCCTACCGGGACAGAGTTTAACACTGAAGCTTTCTTT	CASSPTGTEFNTEAFF
NA	TRBV27	TRBJ1-1	TRBD1	TGTGCCAGCAGTCCCCGACAGGGGTTGAACACTGAAGCTTTCTTT	CASSPRQGLNTEAFF
NA	TRBV4-2	TRBJ2-7	NA	TGTGCCAGCAGCCAAGCGGAGGGCGAGCAGTACTTC	CASSQAEGEQYF
NA	TRBV28	TRBJ2-7	TRBD1	TGTGCCAGCAGTTTCCCCGGGACAGGAATCTACGAGCAGTACTTC	CASSFPGTGIYEQYF
NA	TRBV5-4	TRBJ2-1	TRBD1	TGTGCCAGCAGCTTGTTGCAGGGGGCGAATGAGCAGTTCTTC	CASSLLQGANEQFF
NA	TRBV29-1	TRBJ2-6	NA	TGCAGCGTTGAAGCGTCCTCTGGGGCCAACGTCCTGACTTTC	CSVEASSGANVLTF